The entry that follows covers one T cell receptor (beta chain) sequence. The data derive from a study of blood T cell repertoires in COVID-19. Whole-study context: There were acute and convalescent COVID-19 samples, and they came from the United States, Italy and Spain. T cells, B-cell-depleted T cells, or PBMCs provided the cDNA or gDNA that served as material.

Trimming pared 3 bases from V and 1 base from J, leaving 12 bases between. Germline V CDR1 and CDR2: LGHNA, YNFKEQ. The CDR3 runs 15 residues. Authors' data handling: Reference gene primer amplification gave nucleated cell count estimates. The method was immunoSEQ multiplex PCR; TCRdb's version includes in-frame clones alone and lacks a portion of them. The V and J calls and clone size were taken over from that table, and D and trimming were inferred from the DNA. The sample includes 110,000 or so clones, about 83% of them seen just once. V and J are TRBV4-2 and TRBJ1-1; tentatively, D is TRBD1 (6 bases). Sequencing was performed on peripheral blood. The TCR comes from a man in his 70s with acute or convalescent COVID-19. This CDR3 reads CASSHNRVGNTEAFF. The CDR3 DNA is TGTGCCAGCAGCCACAACAGGGTCGGGAACACTGAAGCTTTCTTT.